This T cell receptor (beta chain) was obtained from a study of T cells in Graves' hyperthyroidism and ophthalmopathy. Study-wide findings and caveats: Most expanded thyroid clonotypes above 0.001 also appeared in blood.

Inclusion characteristics of ophthalmopathy patients comprised a Clinical Activity Score of at least 3, a NOSPECS grade of at least 4, and duration under 3 months. Together with thyroid ultrasound, orbital computed tomography, serum thyroxine and TRAb, clinical symptoms were used for diagnoses. Isolation of PBMCs was performed on 8.5 to 10 ml fresh peripheral blood. Germline trimming cut 5 bases from V and 6 bases from J; bases unmatched to any gene: 4. Germline CDR1 and CDR2: SEHNR and FQNEAQ (reference sequence). The CDR3 spans 14 residues. Details on this clonotype: Its matching antigen is unknown.

Amplified regions were TCR beta CDR3 sequences from RNA transcripts. A set of HTBI primers served as the primers for a first-round RT-PCR of the TCR CDR3. TCRdb re-derived calls from the multiplex PCR reads in MiXCR, one entry per CDR3 protein. Of about 290,000 distinct CDR3 sequences in the sample, about a sixth were seen once. The chain employs TRBV7-9 and TRBJ2-1, with TRBD1 matching 10 bases. The receptor comes from a woman aged 55-75 years with Graves' ophthalmopathy. The sample taken for sequencing was blood. The CDR3 reads CASSTWTGGNEQFF. CDR3 nucleotide sequence: TGTGCCAGCAGCACCTGGACAGGGGGCAATGAGCAGTTCTTC.